Below are 15 T cell receptor beta chains sequenced from a single sample in a study of T cell clonality in common variable immunodeficiency. The data were produced by immunoSEQ multiplex PCR, yet TCRdb's version contains in-frame clones alone and is incomplete. The profile covers under 50,000 clones, none occurring a single time. Material: peripheral blood mononuclear cells. These receptors came from a person aged 18 to 75 in good health.

This clone was seen repeatedly, ten times or more. The CDR3 here is CSASPAGSSYEQYF. The CDR3 bases that were read are TGCAGTGCTAGTCCAGCGGGGAGCTCCTACGAG. This rearrangement joins TRBV20-1 to TRBJ2-7; 7 bases align to TRBD2. The read comes to an end 3 residues before the CDR3 does, leaving the germline J gene to fill in the end. The germline V gene encodes CDR1 DFQATT and CDR2 SNEGSKA (reference sequence). This CDR3 is built from 14 residues. Trimming took 3 bases from V and 0 from J; bases not matched to a gene: 5.

This clone occurred many times. CDR3 DNA, as far as it was read: TGTGCCAGCAGTGAAGGGACCCTAGCGGGGGGCAGCGAGACC. Its translation: CASSEGTLAGGSET. The full CDR3 is CASSEGTLAGGSETQYF. The J gene is TRBJ2-5, the V gene TRBV6-1; 11 nucleotides agree with TRBD2. The read halts 3 residues ahead of the CDR3 end, with the missing end drawn from the germline J gene. V was pared by 1 base and J by 5 bases, with 9 bases of the junction left unmatched. The CDR3 runs to 17 residues. Looked up from germline, CDR1 is MNHNS and CDR2 is SASEGT.

This clone was counted at least ten times. The CDR3 goes on 3 residues after the read ends, and that part is filled in from the germline J gene. The same CDR3 is also encoded by other DNA sequences in this sample. The gene calls are TRBV10-3 and TRBJ1-5; 7 bases line up with TRBD1. The length of the CDR3 is 13 residues. J lost 7 bases, V lost 6 bases, and 6 bases had no gene match. Looked up from germline, CDR1 is ENHRY and CDR2 is SYGVKD. The CDR3: CAISTGTAQPQHF. CDR3 bases read: TGTGCCATCAGCACCGGGACAGCCCAGCCC.

This clone was counted many times. With the read ending 3 residues before the CDR3 end, the germline J gene is used to fill in that end. This chain connects TRBV3-1 (or the pseudogene TRBV3-2) to TRBJ2-7, with TRBD1 identical over 8 bases. With V trimmed by 0 bases and J by 2 bases, 6 bases remained unmatched. CDR3 size: 16 residues. Germline CDR1 LGHDT, CDR2 YNNKEL (reference sequence). The DNA read from the CDR3 is TGTGCCAGCAGCCAAGACCTGACAGGGGCAACCTACGAG. Translating gives CASSQDLTGATYE. The whole CDR3 sequence reads CASSQDLTGATYEQYF.

This clone was seen many times. Read data end 3 residues before the CDR3 end; the end is taken from the germline J gene. The chain combines TRBV12-3 or TRBV12-4 with TRBJ1-5; the D gene is possibly TRBD1 (6 bases). This CDR3 has 14 residues. The V and J ends lost 3 bases and 7 bases respectively, with 13 bases between them. The CDR3 reads CASSFAGADQPQHF. CDR3 DNA, as far as it was read: TGTGCCAGCAGTTTTGCAGGGGCAGACCAGCCC.

This clone was seen many times. The CDR3 end lies 3 residues beyond the end of the read and is filled in from the germline J gene. The V and J genes are TRBV4-1 and TRBJ2-1; maybe TRBD2 (6 bases). The germline V gene has CDR1 MGHRA and CDR2 YSYEKL. The CDR3 has 14 residues. Trimming removed 2 bases at V and 9 bases at J, with 14 bases between. The sequenced part of the CDR3 DNA is TGCGCCAGCAGCCAACCTCTCGAAGCGGGTGAG. Its protein is CASSQPLEAGE. The whole CDR3 protein is CASSQPLEAGEQFF.

This clone was detected ten times or more. The read falls 3 residues short of the CDR3 end, and the missing part is taken from the germline J gene. The genes are TRBV6-2 or TRBV6-3 and TRBJ2-7; D call uncertain. Trimming removed 3 bases at V and 3 bases at J, with 15 bases between. Germline V gene data show CDR1 as MNHEY and CDR2 as SVGEGT. The CDR3 has 15 amino acids. The CDR3 loop is CASSYAPMLFYEQYF. Partial CDR3 DNA: TGTGCCAGCAGTTATGCGCCGATGCTCTTCTACGAG.

A few counts support this clone. One junction end disagrees with the germline gene, perhaps due to a read error. The CDR3 goes on 3 residues after the read ends, and that part is filled in from the germline J gene. The gene calls are TRBV20-1 and TRBJ2-7; D may be TRBD2 (5 bases). In germline, CDR1 is DFQATT, CDR2 SNEGSKA (reference sequence). This CDR3 comprises 13 residues. The CDR3 sequence: CSSSRQTAYEQYF. Partial CDR3 DNA: TGCAGTTCTAGCAGGCAGACGGCCTACGAG.

This clone was counted at least ten times. The read falls 3 residues short of the CDR3 end, and the missing part is taken from the germline J gene. The chain combines TRBV10-3 with TRBJ2-1, with TRBD2 identical over 14 bases. The CDR3 contains 16 residues. The trim removed 6 bases at V and 7 bases at J, leaving 8 bases unmatched. The germline CDR1 and CDR2 sequences are ENHRY and SYGVKD. CDR3 sequence: CAIRHEGLAGVNEQFF. The CDR3 bases that were read are TGTGCCATCAGACACGAGGGACTAGCGGGAGTAAATGAG.

This clone has at least ten counts. The read terminates 3 residues before the CDR3 end, so the remaining end is supplied by the germline J gene. This chain connects TRBV20-1 to TRBJ2-2, with 9 positions matching TRBD1. J gave up 4 bases and V 4 bases, and 4 bases lay outside the gene matches. Germline V gene sequence: CDR1 DFQATT, CDR2 SNEGSKA (reference sequence). The CDR3 runs to 14 residues. CDR3 protein: CSANRGQSTGELFF. The CDR3 bases that were read are TGCAGTGCTAACAGGGGGCAATCCACCGGGGAG.

This clone has a handful of counts. The read terminates 3 residues ahead of where the CDR3 ends, so the germline J gene completes it. The J gene is TRBJ2-4, the V gene TRBV7-9; 12 bases align to TRBD1. The V gene's germline CDR1 is SEHNR and CDR2 FQNEAQ (reference sequence). This CDR3 contains 15 residues. The CDR3 reads CASSLGDRGPYGQYF. CDR3 bases read: TGTGCCAGCAGCTTAGGGGACAGGGGGCCTTATGGT. Together with reference TRBV7-9 and TRBJ2-4, the CDR3 gives the full variable domain: DTGVSQNPRHKITKRGQNVTFRCDPISEHNRLYWYRQTLGQGPEFLTYFQNEAQLEKSRLLSDRFSAERPKGSFSTLEIQRTEQGDSAMYLCASSLGDRGPYGQYFGAGTRLSVL.

This clone was counted at least ten times. The sequence runs out 3 residues before the end of the CDR3; the remainder is reconstructed from the germline J gene. The rearrangement links TRBV6-7 to TRBJ2-1; no clear D. TRBV6-7 is marked as an open reading frame, function uncertain. Between the trimmed V and J ends, which lost 6 bases and 2 bases, there was a span of 20 bases. This CDR3 region has 17 residues. The CDR3 DNA, read in part, is TGTGCCAGCAGCTATATCTTTAGCTGCCTTGCCTACAATGAG. Encoded protein: CASSYIFSCLAYNE. The CDR3 in its entirety is CASSYIFSCLAYNEQFF.

At least ten counts were recorded for this clone. The read is 3 residues too short to cover the CDR3 end, so that end is filled in from the germline J gene. This chain connects TRBV9 to TRBJ2-7, with D tentatively TRBD1 (7 bases). The CDR3 loop spans 15 amino acids. The ends were cut back, 4 bases at V and 2 bases at J, with 16 bases in the middle. Germline V lookup: CDR1 SGDLS, CDR2 YYNGEE. The CDR3 DNA, read in part, is TGTGCCAGCAGCCCCAGGGCGGGACAGACCTACGAG. It codes for CASSPRAGQTYE. The whole CDR3 protein reads CASSPRAGQTYEQYF.

This clone was found many times. This CDR3 reads CASSQDGQGAYNEQFF. CDR3 DNA (partial): TGTGCCAGCAGCCAAGATGGTCAGGGGGCATACAATGAG. V is TRBV4-2 and J is TRBJ2-1, with TRBD1 matching 8 bases. The missing CDR3 end, 3 residues past where the read stops, is filled in from the germline J gene. The CDR3 length is 16 residues. V shed 0 bases and J 4 bases; nucleotides not matched to a gene: 5. CDR1 LGHNA and CDR2 YNFKEQ come from the germline V gene.

Comments on this clone: The CDR3 end lies 3 residues beyond the end of the read and is filled in from the germline J gene. The chain is built from TRBV6-2 or TRBV6-3 and TRBJ2-5, with 11 positions matching TRBD2. Germline lookup yields CDR1 MNHEY and CDR2 SVGEGT. J lost 6 bases, V lost 5 bases, and 5 bases had no gene match. There are 14 residues in the CDR3. The CDR3 region is CASSRLAGMKTQYF. Incomplete CDR3 DNA: TGTGCCAGCAGTCGACTAGCGGGGATGAAGACC.